This TCR beta chain was sequenced during a study of CXCR4 blockade with PD-1 therapy in pancreatic cancer. Of note for this clone: Antigen unknown.

There are 16 residues in the CDR3. The ends were cut back, 4 bases at V and 0 bases at J, with 16 bases in the middle. Findings and caveats of the study: More frequent amino acid clones had more nucleotide rearrangements, suggesting convergent selection. Only TCRbeta chains were sequenced here.

These archived tumors were resected from patients never given neoadjuvant therapy beforehand. TCRdb keeps only in-frame clones here, not all; method: immunoSEQ multiplex PCR. Of about 5,200 clones detected, about 50% appear once; the ten largest clones hold over 8%. The sample comprised tumor tissue. The sequence was obtained from a human donor with pancreatic ductal adenocarcinoma. The chain recombines TRBV23-1 with TRBJ2-7, with D tentatively TRBD1 (5 bases). TRBV23-1 is treated as an ORF (open reading frame) with a function not yet certain. Written as DNA, the CDR3 is TGCGCCAGCAGTCTCGCTACCGACAGAATCTCCTACGAGCAGTACTTC. Residues: CASSLATDRISYEQYF.